Following are 9 T cell receptor beta chains from one sample sequenced in a study of T-cell reconstitution after alpha-beta-depleted transplantation in children. Unique molecular identifiers were incorporated when the TCRbeta library was constructed. TCRdb independently ran MiXCR on the PCR reads; one entry per CDR3 protein. The sample shows roughly 790,000 distinct CDR3 sequences, approximately 15% of them seen only once. This sample comprised PBMCs, mostly from graft donor cells, obtained 360 days after TCRalphabeta/CD19-depleted stem cell transplant. These receptors were collected from a male patient between 10 and 17 years old who had a stem cell transplant for acute lymphoblastic leukemia, so the T cells may come from the graft donor.

This clonotype has more than one count but fewer than ten. This chain connects TRBV7-7 to TRBJ2-2; TRBD2 agrees at 7 bases. Trimming removed 6 bases from V and 4 bases from J; junction bases left unmatched: 8. This CDR3 region has 15 residues. Germline V gene data show CDR1 as SSHAT and CDR2 as FNYEAQ (reference sequence). CDR3 nucleotide sequence: TGTGCCAGCAGGTCTCTAGCGGCCCCCACCGGGGAGCTGTTTTTT. It is translated as CASRSLAAPTGELFF.

V usage is TRBV4-1 and J usage is TRBJ2-2; no firm D call. The germline CDR1 and CDR2 sequences are MGHRA and YSYEKL. The CDR3 loop spans 15 amino acids. V was trimmed by 1 base and J by 0 bases, leaving 6 bases between them. The DNA for the CDR3 is TGCGCCAGCAGCCAAGTCAGTGCGAACACCGGGGAGCTGTTTTTT. Its translation: CASSQVSANTGELFF.

CDR3 bases: TGCAGCGTAAAATGGTCCGGGACCCAAGAGACCCAGTACTTC. It translates to CSVKWSGTQETQYF. The rearrangement joins TRBV29-1 to TRBJ2-5, with D perhaps assigned TRBD1 or TRBD2 (5 bases each). The CDR3 totals 14 residues. Germline V CDR1 and CDR2: SQVTM, ANQGSEA. V lost 6 bases and J lost 1, with 15 bases in between.

In its sample, this clonotype was seen a few times. This chain connects TRBV3-1 to TRBJ1-1; D gene uncertain. The CDR3 runs 14 residues. Germline V gene sequence: CDR1 LGHDT, CDR2 YNNKEL (reference sequence). V lost 1 base and J lost 4, with 10 bases in between. The CDR3 region has the DNA TGTGCCAGCAGCCAAGGTTCCGGGTTCACTGAAGCTTTCTTT. Amino acids: CASSQGSGFTEAFF.

The chain joins TRBV18 to TRBJ2-1; D is uncertain. The CDR3 is made up of 18 amino acids. The germline V gene encodes CDR1 KGHSH and CDR2 LQKENI. V was trimmed by 1 base and J by 0 bases, leaving 16 bases between them. In nucleotides, the CDR3 is TGTGCCAGCTCACCACAATTGGGAAACCCATCCTCCTACAATGAGCAGTTCTTC. Translation: CASSPQLGNPSSYNEQFF.

This clonotype appeared once. A much larger clone lies one base from this, so it may be a read error. The rearrangement uses TRBV3-1 and TRBJ2-7, with TRBD2 identical over 14 bases. CDR1 and CDR2 (germline): LGHDT, YNNKEL (reference sequence). The CDR3 is 17 residues long. CDR3 coding DNA: TGTGCCCGCAGCCCGGGACTAGCGGGAGTGGTCGGATACGAGCAGTACTTC. Translated: CARSPGLAGVVGYEQYF.

This clonotype appeared a few times. A much larger clone sits a single nucleotide away, making a read error possible. This chain links TRBV5-1 with TRBJ2-5; D is undetermined. The germline V gene encodes CDR1 SGHRS and CDR2 YFSETQ. This CDR3 spans 11 amino acids. V was trimmed by 6 bases and J by 0 bases, leaving 3 bases between them. The CDR3 here is CASNHQETQYF. For the CDR3, the DNA is TGCGCCAGCAACCACCAAGAGACCCAGTACTTC.

The rearrangement joins TRBV7-2 to TRBJ2-2; possibly TRBD2 for D (6 bases). The CDR3 is 16 residues long. Germline V CDR1 and CDR2: SGHTA, FQGNSA. V was cut by 1 base and J by 6 bases, with 15 bases left in between. CDR3 loop: CASSLEGLATAGELFF. CDR3 DNA sequence: TGTGCCAGCAGCTTAGAAGGCCTAGCGACCGCCGGGGAGCTGTTTTTT. The variable domain in full, completed from reference TRBV7-2 and TRBJ2-2, reads GAGVSQSPSNKVTEKGKDVELRCDPISGHTALYWYRQSLGQGLEFLIYFQGNSAPDKSGLPSDRFSAERTGGSVSTLTIQRTQQEDSAVYLCASSLEGLATAGELFFGEGSRLTVL.

This clonotype has just a few counts. The V call is TRBV5-4, the J call TRBJ2-1, with D possibly being TRBD2 (6 bases). Trimming shortened V by 3 bases and J by 2 bases, and 30 bases separated the two germline ends. Germline CDR1 is SGHNT and CDR2 is YYREEE (reference sequence). The CDR3 runs 21 residues. The CDR3 sequence: CASSSTYSEGSNGGPYNEQFF. The CDR3 nucleotides are TGTGCCAGCAGCTCCACTTACTCGGAGGGCTCAAACGGCGGTCCCTACAATGAGCAGTTCTTC.